Presented here are 29 T cell receptor beta chains from one specimen sequenced in a study of control samples from healthy donors and cancer patients. Data came from immunoSEQ multiplex PCR; TCRdb stores just in-frame clones and leaves some out. The data show 50,000 to 55,000 clones, roughly 94% seen once. The material sequenced was blood. The receptors derive from a man in his thirties or forties in good health.

The chain employs TRBV2 and TRBJ1-6, with 7 positions matching TRBD1. Germline loops: CDR1 SNHLY, CDR2 FYNNEI. The J segment lost 7 bases and the V segment lost 4 bases, leaving 7 bases of the junction unmatched. CDR3 size: 15 residues. The CDR3 DNA is TGTGCCAGCAGTGGTCCCGGGACAGCCAATTCACCCCTCCACTTT. Translation: CASSGPGTANSPLHF. Drawing the rest from reference TRBV2 and TRBJ1-6, the complete variable domain is EPEVTQTPSHQVTQMGQEVILRCVPISNHLYFYWYRQILGQKVEFLVSFYNNEISEKSEIFDDQFSVERPDGSNFTLKIRSTKLEDSAMYFCASSGPGTANSPLHFGNGTRLTVT.

The rearrangement links TRBV6-1 to TRBJ2-7; TRBD2 agrees at 15 bases. Per the germline V gene, CDR1 is MNHNS and CDR2 is SASEGT. Losses at the gene ends were 1 base for V and 4 bases for J; bases not matched to a gene: 11. This CDR3 spans 19 amino acids. As DNA, the CDR3 is TGTGCCAGCAGTGAAGGTCTTTGGGGGACTAGCGGGAGGATGTACGAGCAGTACTTC. Protein sequence: CASSEGLWGTSGRMYEQYF.

The chain has TRBV10-3 and TRBJ2-7; the D gene could be TRBD1 or TRBD2 (5 bases each). The CDR3 is 14 residues long. Trimming cost V 2 bases and J 2 bases, with 10 bases left between them. CDR1 and CDR2 (germline): ENHRY, SYGVKD. The CDR3 sequence is CAISETGTAYEQYF. CDR3 coding DNA: TGTGCCATCAGTGAGACCGGGACCGCCTACGAGCAGTACTTC.

The table lists this clone with a count of one. V usage is TRBV28 and J usage is TRBJ1-6; D unresolved. The CDR3 runs 14 residues. Trimming removed 5 bases from V and 9 bases from J, with 14 bases in between. Germline V CDR1 and CDR2: MDHEN, SYDVKM. This CDR3 is CASSLGSGGSPLHF. The CDR3 DNA is TGTGCCAGCAGTCTCGGATCCGGCGGTTCACCCCTCCACTTT.

This rearrangement joins TRBV28 to TRBJ1-2, with TRBD1 identical over 7 bases. The ends lost 4 bases at V and 3 bases at J; junction bases unmatched: 14. Germline V gene lookup returns CDR1 MDHEN and CDR2 SYDVKM. The CDR3 is made up of 17 amino acids. Here the CDR3 reads CASSSLGTALGDYGYTF. In DNA form, the CDR3 reads TGTGCCAGCAGTTCCCTCGGGACAGCACTGGGGGACTATGGCTACACCTTC.

The rearrangement uses TRBV6-5 and TRBJ1-4, with 8 bases lining up with TRBD1. This CDR3 region has 14 residues. Germline values: CDR1 MNHEY, CDR2 SVGAGI. The junction had 5 bases not matched to a gene; V was cut back by 6 bases and J by 5 bases. The CDR3 DNA reads as TGTGCCAGCAGCTTAGACAGGGGCAATGAAAAACTGTTTTTT. Amino acid sequence: CASSLDRGNEKLFF.

The table lists this clone with a count of one. The chain recombines TRBV28 with TRBJ2-7; either TRBD1 or TRBD2 may fit D (5 bases each). Germline CDR1 reads MDHEN; CDR2 reads SYDVKM. V was pared by 7 bases and J by 3 bases, with 22 bases between. This CDR3 contains 16 residues. CDR3 sequence reads: CASKINSGAADYEQYF. The DNA for the CDR3 is TGTGCCAGCAAAATAAACTCCGGGGCAGCAGACTACGAGCAGTACTTC.

This chain connects TRBV7-6 to TRBJ2-2, with 7 nucleotides matching TRBD1. V trimming: 0 bases; J trimming: 5 bases; junction bases outside the gene matches: 3. This CDR3 contains 15 residues. The germline V gene has CDR1 SGHVS and CDR2 FNYEAQ. CDR3 nucleotides: TGTGCCAGCAGCTTAGCAGGGGGCAATACCGGGGAGCTGTTTTTT. Its translation is CASSLAGGNTGELFF.

The chain uses TRBV7-2 and TRBJ1-1; D not resolved. CDR3 length equals 10 residues. Trimming stripped 6 bases from V and 3 bases from J, with 2 bases between. Germline loops: CDR1 SGHTA, CDR2 FQGNSA. The CDR3 is CASSYTEAFF. The CDR3 DNA sequence: TGTGCCAGCAGTTACACTGAAGCTTTCTTT. Using reference TRBV7-2 and TRBJ1-1 for the parts outside the CDR3, the full variable domain is GAGVSQSPSNKVTEKGKDVELRCDPISGHTALYWYRQSLGQGLEFLIYFQGNSAPDKSGLPSDRFSAERTGGSVSTLTIQRTQQEDSAVYLCASSYTEAFFGQGTRLTVV.

This chain uses TRBV25-1 with TRBJ2-1, with unresolved D. The CDR3 spans 14 residues. CDR1 MGHDK and CDR2 SYGVNS come from the germline V gene. Trimming removed 6 bases at V and 4 bases at J, with 13 bases between. DNA for the CDR3: TGTGCCAGCAGGGAGACCGGACCTTACAATGAGCAGTTCTTC. Translated: CASRETGPYNEQFF.

The CDR3 loop reads CASSSGGPPFF. CDR3 DNA: TGTGCCAGCAGCTCTGGAGGCCCCCCGTTCTTC. The rearrangement uses TRBV7-3 and TRBJ2-1; D is perhaps TRBD2 (5 bases). The CDR3 has 11 residues. Trimming left V 4 bases short and J 15 bases short, with 13 bases between. The germline V gene encodes CDR1 SGHTA and CDR2 FQGTGA.

V and J are TRBV12-3 or TRBV12-4 and TRBJ1-4, with a possible D match to TRBD1 (5 bases). The V and J ends lost 5 bases and 5 bases respectively, with 9 bases between them. The CDR3 runs 13 residues. The CDR3 sequence: CASSLWGNEKLFF. The DNA for the CDR3 is TGTGCCAGCAGTCTATGGGGGAATGAAAAACTGTTTTTT.

This clone has a single count. V gene TRBV6-6 combines with J gene TRBJ1-3, with no clear D. In germline, CDR1 is MNHNY, CDR2 SVGAGI (reference sequence). The CDR3 runs 12 residues. The V end lost 7 bases, the J end lost 4 bases, and 8 bases lay between the germline ends. CDR3 coding DNA: TGTGCCAGCACCCCCTCGGGAAACACCATATATTTT. Protein product: CASTPSGNTIYF.

This chain connects TRBV6-1 to TRBJ2-7; 7 bases line up with TRBD1. The CDR3 covers 14 residues. J gave up 9 bases and V 1 base, and 9 bases lay outside the gene matches. The germline V gene encodes CDR1 MNHNS and CDR2 SASEGT. The CDR3: CASSEGSSRQGQYF. The CDR3 region has the DNA TGTGCCAGCAGTGAAGGTAGTAGCCGACAGGGGCAGTACTTC.

V is TRBV13 and J is TRBJ1-1; D remains unclear. Trimming stripped 6 bases from V and 7 bases from J, with 12 bases between. Germline CDR1 PRHDT, CDR2 FYEKMQ (reference sequence). The CDR3 spans 12 residues. The CDR3 DNA follows: TGTGCCAGCAGTCTGGACGGACTTGAAGCTTTCTTT. This encodes CASSLDGLEAFF.

This chain links TRBV5-1 with TRBJ2-1, with 7 bases fitting TRBD2. This CDR3 has 17 residues. CDR1 and CDR2 from the germline V gene are SGHRS and YFSETQ. The V segment lost 0 bases and the J segment 0 bases; nucleotides outside the gene matches: 6. The chain's CDR3 is CASSLGAGRSSYNEQFF. CDR3 sequence (DNA): TGCGCCAGCAGCTTGGGGGCCGGGAGGAGCTCCTACAATGAGCAGTTCTTC.

This chain joins TRBV5-1 and TRBJ2-5; 10 nucleotides align to TRBD2. Trimming cost V 3 bases and J 5 bases; bases outside gene matches: 7. The CDR3 is 15 residues long. Germline V CDR1 and CDR2: SGHRS, YFSETQ. The CDR3 reads CASSSTGTSVETQYF. The DNA for the CDR3 is TGCGCCAGCAGCTCAACCGGGACTAGCGTCGAGACCCAGTACTTC.

This sequence joins TRBV11-2 and TRBJ2-3, with D unclear. The CDR3 covers 16 residues. Germline V gene sequence: CDR1 SGHAT, CDR2 FQNNGV. The V end was cut by 4 bases, the J end by 1 base, with 15 bases between. CDR3 amino acids: CASSSLTVVGTDTQYF. CDR3 bases: TGTGCCAGCAGCTCCCTTACGGTTGTAGGCACAGATACGCAGTATTTT. Complete variable domain (other parts from reference TRBV11-2 and TRBJ2-3): EAGVAQSPRYKIIEKRQSVAFWCNPISGHATLYWYQQILGQGPKLLIQFQNNGVVDDSQLPKDRFSAERLKGVDSTLKIQPAKLEDSAVYLCASSSLTVVGTDTQYFGPGTRLTVL.

The rearrangement uses TRBV18 and TRBJ2-7; D is unresolved. Germline V gene lookup returns CDR1 KGHSH and CDR2 LQKENI. This CDR3 is built from 14 residues. Trimming shortened V by 0 bases and J by 3 bases, and 9 bases separated the two germline ends. The CDR3 DNA is TGTGCCAGCTCACCACCTTCAGCGATCTACGAGCAGTACTTC. Amino acids: CASSPPSAIYEQYF.

The chain joins TRBV6-5 to TRBJ1-3; weak D call: TRBD1 (6 bases). The CDR3 is 14 amino acids. V lost 7 bases and J 2 bases, leaving 12 bases between the germline ends. In germline, CDR1 is MNHEY, CDR2 SVGAGI. The CDR3 DNA sequence: TGTGCCAGCAAACGAGGGGGGGCTGGAAACACCATATATTTT. It specifies CASKRGGAGNTIYF.

In the case of this clone: An end of the junction differs from the germline gene, which may be a read error. Other DNA variants within this sample encode the same CDR3. The rearrangement joins TRBV6-4 to TRBJ1-2, with TRBD1 matching over 8 bases. The V gene's germline CDR1 is MRHNA and CDR2 SNTAGT. This CDR3 comprises 14 residues. The CDR3 protein is CASSPDRASYGYTF. CDR3 DNA: TGCGCCAGCAGCCCGGACAGGGCCAGCTATGGCTACACCTTC.

V is TRBV19 and J is TRBJ2-5; unclear D gene. V lost 4 bases and J lost 1, with 7 bases in between. CDR1 is LNHDA and CDR2 is SQIVND in the germline V gene (reference sequence). CDR3 length: 13 residues. CDR3 coding DNA: TGTGCCAGTAGTAAAGCATTCCAAGAGACCCAGTACTTC. It encodes CASSKAFQETQYF.

This chain links TRBV18 with TRBJ2-3; TRBD2 aligns across 10 bases. Looked up from germline, CDR1 is KGHSH and CDR2 is LQKENI. This CDR3 comprises 15 residues. With 0 bases clipped from V and 6 bases from J, the junction kept 3 bases outside the gene matches. CDR3 region: CASSPPLAGVDTQYF. The CDR3 coding sequence is TGTGCCAGCTCACCACCGCTAGCGGGAGTTGATACGCAGTATTTT.

This clone was seen just once. V gene TRBV9 combines with J gene TRBJ2-3; 8 bases are a match to TRBD1. CDR3 length equals 15 residues. The trim removed 0 bases at V and 1 base at J, leaving 1 base unmatched. Germline V gene sequence: CDR1 SGDLS, CDR2 YYNGEE. The chain's CDR3 is CASSVGGQGTDTQYF. CDR3 DNA sequence: TGTGCCAGCAGCGTAGGGGGACAGGGCACAGATACGCAGTATTTT.

The chain's CDR3 is CSARVSYEQYF. DNA for the CDR3: TGCAGTGCTAGGGTATCCTACGAGCAGTACTTC. The chain has TRBV20-1 and TRBJ2-7; D is ambiguous. V lost 3 bases and J 1 base, leaving 4 bases between the germline ends. The CDR3 runs to 11 residues. The germline V gene has CDR1 DFQATT and CDR2 SNEGSKA (reference sequence).

The J gene is TRBJ2-2, the V gene TRBV12-3 or TRBV12-4, with a possible D match to TRBD1 (6 bases). The CDR3 has 13 amino acids. Deletions cut 2 bases from V and 9 bases from J, with 10 bases between. CDR3 in amino acids: CASSLQGIRELFF. CDR3 DNA sequence: TGTGCCAGCAGTTTACAGGGGATTAGGGAGCTGTTTTTT.

V is TRBV7-2 and J is TRBJ2-7, with D perhaps TRBD1 or TRBD2 (5 bases each). V was clipped by 8 bases and J by 0 bases, with 14 bases between them. This CDR3 has 14 amino acids. The V gene's germline CDR1 is SGHTA and CDR2 FQGNSA. The DNA of the CDR3 is TGTGCCAGCTCGGGACCCCTTAGCTCCTACGAGCAGTACTTC. Translating it yields CASSGPLSSYEQYF.

The chain is built from TRBV28 and TRBJ1-4; maybe TRBD1 (6 bases). V gave up 5 bases and J gave up 7 bases, with 23 bases separating them. The CDR3 extends over 17 amino acids. CDR1 and CDR2 (germline): MDHEN, SYDVKM. CDR3 coding DNA: TGTGCCAGCAGTGCACCCATGGGGCGCGGGGGCGGTGAAAAACTGTTTTTT. Protein product: CASSAPMGRGGGEKLFF. The full variable domain, with the rest looked up from reference TRBV28 and TRBJ1-4, is DVKVTQSSRYLVKRTGEKVFLECVQDMDHENMFWYRQDPGLGLRLIYFSYDVKMKEKGDIPEGYSVSREKKERFSLILESASTNQTSMYLCASSAPMGRGGGEKLFFGSGTQLSVL.

For the CDR3, the DNA is TGTGCCAGCAGCTTAGTTGCGAGGGGGACTAGCCGGTTCACAGATACGCAGTATTTT. It specifies CASSLVARGTSRFTDTQYF. V gene TRBV11-2 combines with J gene TRBJ2-3; 9 bases map to TRBD2. The V segment lost 1 base and the J segment 2 bases; nucleotides outside the gene matches: 13. Germline values: CDR1 SGHAT, CDR2 FQNNGV. The CDR3 is 19 amino acids.